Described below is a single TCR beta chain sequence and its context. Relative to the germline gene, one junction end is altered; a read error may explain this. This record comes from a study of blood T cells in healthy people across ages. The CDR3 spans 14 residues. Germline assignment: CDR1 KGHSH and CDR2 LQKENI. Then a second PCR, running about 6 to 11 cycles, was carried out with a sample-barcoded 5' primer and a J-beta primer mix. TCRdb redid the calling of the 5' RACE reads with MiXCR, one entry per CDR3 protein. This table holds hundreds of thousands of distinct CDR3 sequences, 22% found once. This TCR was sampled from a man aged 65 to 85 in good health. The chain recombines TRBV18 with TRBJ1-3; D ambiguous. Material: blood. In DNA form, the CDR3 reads TGTGCCAGCTCACCAAAATCCCTGGTGTGGGAGATCGATTTT. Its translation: CASSPKSLVWEIDF.